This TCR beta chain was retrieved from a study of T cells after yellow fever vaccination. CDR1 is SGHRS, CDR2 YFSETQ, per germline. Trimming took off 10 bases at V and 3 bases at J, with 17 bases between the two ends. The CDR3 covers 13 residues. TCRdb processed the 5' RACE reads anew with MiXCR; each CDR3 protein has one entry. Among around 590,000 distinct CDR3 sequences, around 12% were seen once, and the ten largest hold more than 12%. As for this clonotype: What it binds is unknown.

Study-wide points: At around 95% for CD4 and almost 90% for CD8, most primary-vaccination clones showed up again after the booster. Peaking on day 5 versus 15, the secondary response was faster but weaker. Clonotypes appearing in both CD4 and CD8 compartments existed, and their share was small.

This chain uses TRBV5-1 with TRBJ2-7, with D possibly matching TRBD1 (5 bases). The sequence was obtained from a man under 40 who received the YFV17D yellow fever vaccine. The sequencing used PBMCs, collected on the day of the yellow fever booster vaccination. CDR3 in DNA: TGCGCCGCCAACAGGCGTAGGGACTACGAGCAGTACTTC. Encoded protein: CAANRRRDYEQYF.